The rows below give T cell receptor beta chains drawn from one sample of a study of technical replicates of blood from several donors. The repertoire was sequenced with immunoSEQ multiplex PCR; TCRdb's copy has only in-frame clones and lacks some. The sample lists about 100,000 clones; 85% to 95% were seen once. The sequenced sample consisted of T cells isolated from PBMCs. The source is a human donor in good health. Both conserved end residues are part of each CDR3. D genes are given only for firm matches. Some rows have no size entry. The others give once, few or many, or a class for an expanded clone.

j_gene,abundance,v_gene,d_gene,CDR3nt,CDR3aa
TRBJ1-2,once,TRBV5-6,.,TGTGCCAGCACCTCCGAGTATGGCTACACCTTC,CASTSEYGYTF
TRBJ1-2,.,TRBV29-1,TRBD1,TGCAGCGTGAGGACAGGACTGACAAACTATGGCTACACCTTC,CSVRTGLTNYGYTF
TRBJ2-7,.,TRBV5-6,.,TGTGCCAGCAGCTTGGTTGCAGTTGATGGCGAGCAGTACTTC,CASSLVAVDGEQYF
TRBJ1-2,.,TRBV19,.,TGTGCCAGTTTCTACTTAGGCTACACCTTC,CASFYLGYTF
TRBJ2-7,.,TRBV5-4,.,TGTGCCAGCAGCTCTACCTACGAGCAGTACTTC,CASSSTYEQYF
TRBJ2-7,once,TRBV19,.,TGTGCCAGTAGGGATCTGAGCTCGCCCAGCGTTTACGAGCAGTACTTC,CASRDLSSPSVYEQYF
TRBJ2-7,.,TRBV5-5,.,TGTGCCAGCAGCTTGGTCGGGTACTCCTACGAGCAGTACTTC,CASSLVGYSYEQYF
TRBJ2-1,.,TRBV6-6,.,TGTGCCAGCAGGAGGACAGTTAGCTCCTACAATGAGCAGTTCTTC,CASRRTVSSYNEQFF
TRBJ2-7,.,TRBV9,TRBD2,TGTGCCAGCAGCGTAGGACTAGCGGGAGAGGGAACCTACGAGCAGTACTTC,CASSVGLAGEGTYEQYF
TRBJ2-5,.,TRBV15,.,TGTGCCACCAGCAGAGTTCCCGGGGGGACCCAGTACTTC,CATSRVPGGTQYF
TRBJ2-5,.,TRBV2,.,TGTGCCAGCAATGGGGCGGGACTCCAAGAGACCCAGTACTTC,CASNGAGLQETQYF
TRBJ2-1,.,TRBV10-2,.,TGCGCCAGCAGGGACTCTCTAAATGAGCAGTTCTTC,CASRDSLNEQFF
TRBJ1-4,.,TRBV19,TRBD1,TGTGCCAGTAGTCCCTCGGACAGGAGCAATGAAAAACTGTTTTTT,CASSPSDRSNEKLFF
TRBJ2-7,once,TRBV28,.,TGTGCCAGCAGTTTGGAGGTGACCTCCTACGAGCAGTACTTC,CASSLEVTSYEQYF
TRBJ1-2,.,TRBV14,.,TGTGCCAGCAGCCAAGACTCAGGGAAAATCGGCTACACCTTC,CASSQDSGKIGYTF
TRBJ1-2,.,TRBV27,TRBD1,TGTGCCAGCAGTTTATCCGGACAGGGATTCTATGGCTACACCTTC,CASSLSGQGFYGYTF